Sequencing of this T cell receptor (beta chain) was carried out in a study of vaccination and CD4 T cells after COVID-19. Study at large: Overlapping spike peptides served as the stimulus for the cells. These peptides came from SARS-CoV-2 and from the common cold coronaviruses HCoV-NL63, HCoV-OC43 and HCoV-229E.

Cultured CD4+ T-cell DNA underwent Oncomine TCR Beta short-read sequencing. In TCRdb, the PCR reads were re-called with MiXCR into one record per CDR3 protein. The sample contains around 9,800 distinct CDR3 sequences, about 25% of which appear only once. As for this clonotype: The antigen is not known.

Between the trimmed V and J ends, which lost 2 bases and 4 bases, there was a span of 8 bases. CDR3 length: 13 amino acids. In germline, CDR1 is MDHEN, CDR2 SYDVKM. As to treatment: approximately 9-day PBMC culture with coronavirus spike peptide pools or control peptides (ViraFEST assay). This receptor was taken from a human donor who had recovered from COVID-19. This rearrangement joins TRBV28 to TRBJ2-5, with D perhaps matching TRBD2 (6 bases). The sample here was CD4+ T cells from blood, cultured in vitro, taken after SARS-CoV-2 vaccination. CDR3 sequence: CASSLAGRETQYF. In nucleotides, the CDR3 is TGTGCCAGCAGTTTAGCGGGAAGAGAGACCCAGTACTTC.